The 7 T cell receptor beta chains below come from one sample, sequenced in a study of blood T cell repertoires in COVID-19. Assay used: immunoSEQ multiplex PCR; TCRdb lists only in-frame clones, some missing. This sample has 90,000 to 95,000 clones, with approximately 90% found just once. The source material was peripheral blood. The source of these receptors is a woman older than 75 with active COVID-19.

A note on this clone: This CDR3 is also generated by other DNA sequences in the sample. The CDR3 DNA is TGTGCCAGCAGTCAGCAGGGCACCAATCAGCCCCAGCATTTT. It translates to CASSQQGTNQPQHF. The chain is built from TRBV25-1 and TRBJ1-5, with D possibly matching TRBD1 (5 bases). The CDR3 has 14 amino acids. V gave up 5 bases and J gave up 3 bases, with 11 bases separating them. Germline V lookup: CDR1 MGHDK, CDR2 SYGVNS. The whole variable domain, remainder taken from reference TRBV25-1 and TRBJ1-5, is EADIYQTPRYLVIGTGKKITLECSQTMGHDKMYWYQQDPGMELHLIHYSYGVNSTEKGDLSSESTVSRIRTEHFPLTLESARPSHTSQYLCASSQQGTNQPQHFGDGTRLSIL.

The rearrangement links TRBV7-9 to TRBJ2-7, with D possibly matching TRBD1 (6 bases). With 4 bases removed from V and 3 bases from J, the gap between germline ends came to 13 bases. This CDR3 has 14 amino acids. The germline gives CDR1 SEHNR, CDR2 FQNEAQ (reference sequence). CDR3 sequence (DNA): TGTGCCAGCAGCTCAAACCCGGACAGCTACGAGCAGTACTTC. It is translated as CASSSNPDSYEQYF.

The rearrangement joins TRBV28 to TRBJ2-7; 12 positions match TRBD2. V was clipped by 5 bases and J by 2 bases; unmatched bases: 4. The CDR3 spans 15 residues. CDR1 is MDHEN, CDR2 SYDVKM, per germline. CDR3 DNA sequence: TGTGCCAGCAGTGCCGGACTAGCGGGAACCTACGAGCAGTACTTC. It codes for CASSAGLAGTYEQYF.

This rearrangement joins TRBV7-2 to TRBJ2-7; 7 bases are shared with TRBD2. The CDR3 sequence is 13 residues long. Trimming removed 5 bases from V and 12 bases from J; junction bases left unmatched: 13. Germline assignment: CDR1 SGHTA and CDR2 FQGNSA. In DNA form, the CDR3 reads TGTGCCAGCAGCCCCCCCGAGCGGGGTATGGGGTACTTC. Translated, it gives CASSPPERGMGYF. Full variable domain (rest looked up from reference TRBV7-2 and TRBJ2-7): GAGVSQSPSNKVTEKGKDVELRCDPISGHTALYWYRQSLGQGLEFLIYFQGNSAPDKSGLPSDRFSAERTGGSVSTLTIQRTQQEDSAVYLCASSPPERGMGYFGPGTRLTVT.

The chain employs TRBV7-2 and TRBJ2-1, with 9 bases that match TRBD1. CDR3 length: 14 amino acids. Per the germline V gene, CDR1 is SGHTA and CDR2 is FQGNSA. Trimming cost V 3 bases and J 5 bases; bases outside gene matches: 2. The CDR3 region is CASSFRDRDNEQFF. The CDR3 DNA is TGTGCCAGCAGCTTCCGGGACAGGGACAATGAGCAGTTCTTC.

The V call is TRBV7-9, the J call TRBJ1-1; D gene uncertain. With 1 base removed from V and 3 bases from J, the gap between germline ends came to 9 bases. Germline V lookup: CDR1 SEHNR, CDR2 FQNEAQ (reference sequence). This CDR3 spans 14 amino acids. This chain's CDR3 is CASSLEEEDTEAFF. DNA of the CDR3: TGTGCCAGCAGCTTAGAAGAGGAGGACACTGAAGCTTTCTTT.

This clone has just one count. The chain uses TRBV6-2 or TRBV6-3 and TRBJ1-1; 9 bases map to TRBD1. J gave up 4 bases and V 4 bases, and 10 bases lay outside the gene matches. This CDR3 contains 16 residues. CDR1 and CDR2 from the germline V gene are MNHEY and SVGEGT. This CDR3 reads CASSSVPGQGRTEAFF. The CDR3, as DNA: TGTGCCAGCAGTTCCGTCCCGGGACAGGGCCGCACTGAAGCTTTCTTT.